The 6 T cell receptor beta chains presented below share a single source sample, sequenced in a study of blood T cell repertoires in COVID-19. TCRdb's table, derived via immunoSEQ multiplex PCR, lists solely in-frame clones and lacks some. This sample has about 150,000 clones, with around three quarters found just once. The sequenced sample consisted of peripheral blood. The origin of the receptors is a man aged 55 to 70 with acute or convalescent COVID-19.

The gene calls are TRBV5-1 and TRBJ2-1; 10 nucleotides align to TRBD2. Germline assignment: CDR1 SGHRS and CDR2 YFSETQ. V gave up 3 bases and J gave up 7 bases; unmatched junction bases: 7. The CDR3 is 15 amino acids. CDR3 sequence (DNA): TGCGCCAGCAGCTGGGGGAGCGGGAGGGCGAATGAGCAGTTCTTC. It translates to CASSWGSGRANEQFF.

This clone was picked up a small number of times. The chain recombines TRBV5-1 with TRBJ2-3; 7 bases line up with TRBD2. J gave up 0 bases and V 3 bases, and 4 bases lay outside the gene matches. Germline V gene sequence: CDR1 SGHRS, CDR2 YFSETQ. The CDR3 runs to 15 residues. The CDR3 bases are TGCGCCAGCAGCTGGAGCGGGACCAGCACAGATACGCAGTATTTT. Translating it yields CASSWSGTSTDTQYF. The full variable domain, with the rest looked up from reference TRBV5-1 and TRBJ2-3, is KAGVTQTPRYLIKTRGQQVTLSCSPISGHRSVSWYQQTPGQGLQFLFEYFSETQRNKGNFPGRFSGRQFSNSRSEMNVSTLELGDSALYLCASSWSGTSTDTQYFGPGTRLTVL.

This clone was picked up one time. The gene calls are TRBV28 and TRBJ1-1, with D possibly TRBD1 on 5 matching bases. Germline V gene lookup returns CDR1 MDHEN and CDR2 SYDVKM. The CDR3 runs to 14 residues. V was shortened by 5 bases and J by 0 bases, with 10 bases between the two germline ends. The DNA for the CDR3 is TGTGCCAGCAGTGTGGGACTGATGAACACTGAAGCTTTCTTT. This gives the protein CASSVGLMNTEAFF.

The J gene is TRBJ2-3, the V gene TRBV27; 8 bases agree with TRBD2. This CDR3 contains 15 residues. The V gene's germline CDR1 is MNHEY and CDR2 SMNVEV (reference sequence). Trimming took 2 bases from V and 2 from J; bases not matched to a gene: 3. DNA for the CDR3: TGTGCCAGCAGTTTACAGCGGGAGAACACAGATACGCAGTATTTT. This gives the protein CASSLQRENTDTQYF.

This chain uses TRBV24-1 with TRBJ1-2; D not certain. The germline gives CDR1 KGHDR, CDR2 SFDVKD. The CDR3 spans 16 residues. With 7 bases removed from V and 6 bases from J, the gap between germline ends came to 23 bases. CDR3 nucleotide sequence: TGTGCCACCAGCGACTCTTCGGGTGCATCGTCAAATGGCTACACCTTC. Amino acid sequence: CATSDSSGASSNGYTF.

The chain joins TRBV20-1 to TRBJ2-7; D call uncertain. Germline CDR1 is DFQATT and CDR2 is SNEGSKA (reference sequence). V was pared by 6 bases and J by 3 bases, with 9 bases between. This CDR3 has 11 residues. CDR3 sequence: CSAASGYEQYF. The CDR3 DNA reads TGCAGTGCCGCTAGTGGCTACGAGCAGTACTTC.